Below, 16 T cell receptor beta chains from the same sample are listed, as sequenced in a study of blood T cell repertoires in COVID-19. The data were produced by immunoSEQ multiplex PCR, yet TCRdb's version contains in-frame clones alone and is incomplete. This table holds under 300,000 clones, roughly 89% found once. Sequenced material: peripheral blood. The source of these receptors is a woman aged 40 to 50 who had recovered from COVID-19.

The CDR3, as DNA: TGTGCCAGCAGCCGCCCTGGGACTATCCCGGATGGGGGCAATGAGCAGTTCTTC. Translation: CASSRPGTIPDGGNEQFF. The chain carries TRBV7-8 and TRBJ2-1, with TRBD2 identical over 7 bases. This CDR3 comprises 18 residues. The J segment lost 6 bases and the V segment lost 5 bases, leaving 19 bases of the junction unmatched. Germline CDR1 and CDR2: SGHVS and FQNEAQ.

This CDR3 reads CASSKVPKKGPGRRAFF. CDR3 sequence (DNA): TGTGCCAGCAGCAAAGTCCCGAAAAAGGGCCCCGGGAGGAGGGCTTTCTTT. The chain uses TRBV21-1 and TRBJ1-1. TRBV21-1 is a pseudogene segment. The CDR3 is 17 amino acids.

The chain links TRBV21-1 to TRBJ2-2; the tabulated D call, TRBD2, remains unverified against the DNA. TRBV21-1 is termed a pseudogene. The CDR3 extends over 17 amino acids. This CDR3 reads CASSKARSGRGTGELFF. The CDR3 coding sequence is TGTGCCAGCAGCAAAGCGCGGAGCGGGAGGGGGACCGGGGAGCTGTTTTTT.

The gene calls are TRBV18 and TRBJ1-2, with 8 bases aligning to TRBD1. Germline CDR1 reads KGHSH; CDR2 reads LQKENI. This CDR3 has 13 amino acids. After removal of 3 bases from V and 14 bases from J, the junction contained 11 bases not matched to a gene. CDR3 amino acids: CASSPGQEPLWTF. CDR3 nucleotides: TGTGCCAGCTCACCGGGACAGGAGCCATTATGGACCTTC.

This clone showed up just a few times. The chain employs TRBV30 and TRBJ1-6; 7 bases line up with TRBD1. V lost 3 bases and J lost 0; bases outside the gene matches: 5. Germline CDR1 GTSNPN, CDR2 SVGIG (reference sequence). There are 16 residues in the CDR3. Here the CDR3 DNA reads TGTGCCTGGAGGGCGGACAGGAGCTCCTATAATTCACCCCTCCACTTT. It is translated as CAWRADRSSYNSPLHF.

This rearrangement joins TRBV19 to TRBJ2-3; 8 bases are shared with TRBD1. Germline values: CDR1 LNHDA, CDR2 SQIVND (reference sequence). This CDR3 spans 16 amino acids. V lost 4 bases, J lost 4 bases, and 10 bases stayed unmatched. In DNA, the CDR3 is TGTGCCAGTAGTACAAGACAGGGGTTTATCGCAGATACGCAGTATTTT. Its translation: CASSTRQGFIADTQYF.

The V and J genes are TRBV7-3 and TRBJ2-2; 14 positions match TRBD2. After removal of 5 bases from V and 7 bases from J, the junction contained 3 bases not matched to a gene. There are 15 residues in the CDR3. Germline CDR1 SGHTA, CDR2 FQGTGA. The CDR3 bases are TGTGCCAGCAGCATGGGACTAGCGGGAGACGGGGAGCTGTTTTTT. It specifies CASSMGLAGDGELFF.

The chain links TRBV6-5 to TRBJ2-5; the match to TRBD2 covers 14 bases. The CDR3 length is 15 residues. The germline V gene encodes CDR1 MNHEY and CDR2 SVGAGI. The junction had 5 bases not matched to a gene; V was cut back by 6 bases and J by 5 bases. The DNA for the CDR3 is TGTGCCAGCAGCCGGACTAGCGGGAGGACGGAGACCCAGTACTTC. Residues: CASSRTSGRTETQYF.

This chain connects TRBV18 to TRBJ1-6, with 9 nucleotides matching TRBD1. This CDR3 is built from 16 residues. With V trimmed by 1 base and J by 9 bases, 7 bases remained unmatched. The germline V gene has CDR1 KGHSH and CDR2 LQKENI. CDR3 bases: TGTGCCAGCTCACCACGTCCGGGACAGGGTTTTTCACCCCTCCACTTT. It translates to CASSPRPGQGFSPLHF. Full variable domain (remainder filled in from reference TRBV18 and TRBJ1-6): NAGVMQNPRHLVRRRGQEARLRCSPMKGHSHVYWYRQLPEEGLKFMVYLQKENIIDESGMPKERFSAEFPKEGPSILRIQQVVRGDSAAYFCASSPRPGQGFSPLHFGNGTRLTVT.

The chain's CDR3 is CASSLATGTGFHEQYF. The CDR3 nucleotides are TGTGCCAGCAGCTTGGCGACGGGGACAGGGTTCCACGAGCAGTACTTC. V is TRBV5-4 and J is TRBJ2-7; 9 bases line up with TRBD1. V shed 0 bases, J shed 5 bases, and the junction held 9 bases outside the gene matches. This CDR3 has 16 amino acids. Germline V gene sequence: CDR1 SGHNT, CDR2 YYREEE (reference sequence).

The chain is built from TRBV4-1 and TRBJ2-7, with 12 bases aligning to TRBD2. The germline V gene encodes CDR1 MGHRA and CDR2 YSYEKL. The CDR3 is made up of 17 amino acids. With V trimmed by 0 bases and J by 2 bases, 5 bases remained unmatched. This CDR3 reads CASSQDYRTSGTYEQYF. The CDR3 DNA reads as TGCGCCAGCAGCCAAGATTATAGGACTAGCGGGACCTACGAGCAGTACTTC.

The V and J genes are TRBV5-4 and TRBJ2-7, with D perhaps matching TRBD2 (6 bases). CDR1 is SGHNT and CDR2 is YYREEE in the germline V gene (reference sequence). The ends were cut back, 7 bases at V and 3 bases at J, with 20 bases in the middle. This CDR3 contains 15 residues. The DNA of the CDR3 is TGTGCCAGCTCTTTGGAAGGGATAGCGGACTACGAGCAGTACTTC. It is translated as CASSLEGIADYEQYF.

This clone has only one observation. This chain links TRBV5-1 with TRBJ1-4; D is unresolved. The CDR3 covers 13 residues. Looked up from germline, CDR1 is SGHRS and CDR2 is YFSETQ. V was trimmed by 4 bases and J by 5 bases, leaving 9 bases between them. In nucleotides, the CDR3 is TGCGCCAGCAGCGTCGGTTCAAATGAAAAACTGTTTTTT. Translation gives CASSVGSNEKLFF.

The chain couples TRBV5-1 to TRBJ2-1; a weak D match, TRBD2 (6 bases). Trimming stripped 0 bases from V and 4 bases from J, with 14 bases between. This CDR3 has 16 amino acids. The germline CDR1 and CDR2 sequences are SGHRS and YFSETQ. The CDR3 region is CASSLVAASDYNEQFF. As DNA, the CDR3 is TGCGCCAGCAGCTTGGTGGCGGCTAGCGATTACAATGAGCAGTTCTTC.

CDR3 loop: CASRGEAQPQHF. CDR3 bases: TGTGCCAGCAGGGGTGAGGCTCAGCCCCAGCATTTT. This chain links TRBV2 with TRBJ1-5; D not resolved. CDR1 SNHLY and CDR2 FYNNEI come from the germline V gene. With 6 bases removed from V and 6 bases from J, the gap between germline ends came to 9 bases. This CDR3 has 12 amino acids.

As to this clone: This sample includes further DNA sequences coding for the same CDR3. The chain couples TRBV15 to TRBJ1-5; 10 nucleotides align to TRBD1. Losses at the gene ends were 0 bases for V and 4 bases for J; bases not matched to a gene: 0. The CDR3 is 15 amino acids. Germline CDR1 is LNHNV and CDR2 is YYDKDF (reference sequence). CDR3: CATSREGQGNQPQHF. The DNA of the CDR3 is TGTGCCACCAGCAGAGAGGGACAGGGGAATCAGCCCCAGCATTTT. The full variable domain, in which reference TRBV15 and TRBJ1-5 provide the parts outside the CDR3, is DAMVIQNPRYQVTQFGKPVTLSCSQTLNHNVMYWYQQKSSQAPKLLFHYYDKDFNNEADTPDNFQSRRPNTSFCFLDIRSPGLGDTAMYLCATSREGQGNQPQHFGDGTRLSIL.